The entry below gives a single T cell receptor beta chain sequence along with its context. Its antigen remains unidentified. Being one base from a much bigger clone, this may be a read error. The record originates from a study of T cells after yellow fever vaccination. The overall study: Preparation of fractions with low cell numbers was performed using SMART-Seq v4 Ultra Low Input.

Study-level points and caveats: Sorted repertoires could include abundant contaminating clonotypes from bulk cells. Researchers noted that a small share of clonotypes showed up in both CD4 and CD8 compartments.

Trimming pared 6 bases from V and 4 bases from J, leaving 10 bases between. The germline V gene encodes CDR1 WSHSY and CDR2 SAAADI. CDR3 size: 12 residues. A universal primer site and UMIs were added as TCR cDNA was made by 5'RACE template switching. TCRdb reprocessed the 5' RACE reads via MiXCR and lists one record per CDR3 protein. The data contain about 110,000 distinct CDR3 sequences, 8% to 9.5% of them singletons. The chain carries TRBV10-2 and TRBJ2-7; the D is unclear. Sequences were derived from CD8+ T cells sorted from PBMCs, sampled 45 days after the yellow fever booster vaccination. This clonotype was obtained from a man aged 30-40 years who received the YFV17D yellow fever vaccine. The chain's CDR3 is CASRENMYEQYF. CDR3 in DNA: TGCGCCAGCAGAGAGAATATGTACGAGCAGTACTTC.